This TCR beta chain was found in a study of early T cells in non-severe SARS-CoV-2 infection. Study at large: Chains from this unsorted whole-blood bulk RNA could not be paired.

The study, taken as a whole, reports: Sequences matched to VDJdb favored anti-spike CD8 responses, while private and CD4 specificities were missed.

This clonotype was recorded many times. Its target is not known. In the library, individual cDNA molecules carried attached unique molecular identifiers. Via MiXCR, TCRdb re-called the 5' RACE reads, giving one row per CDR3 protein. Among about 67,000 distinct CDR3 sequences listed, roughly 10% were seen once. There are 12 residues in the CDR3. Germline values: CDR1 SGHTA, CDR2 FQGTGA. V was trimmed by 5 bases and J by 7 bases, leaving 8 bases between them. Sequencing input: whole blood. This chain connects TRBV7-3 to TRBJ2-2, with D uncertain. This sequence originates from an adult who was a healthcare worker with PCR-confirmed SARS-CoV-2 infection or an uninfected control (not recorded which). CDR3 bases: TGTGCCAGCAGCCTCGTAGTCGGGGAGCTGTTTTTT. This codes for CASSLVVGELFF.